This paragraph reports one TCR beta chain. This specimen belongs to a study of blood T cell repertoires in COVID-19. Study background: Acute and convalescent COVID-19 samples came from the United States, Italy and Spain.

Germline values: CDR1 GTSNPN, CDR2 SVGIG (reference sequence). This CDR3 region has 15 residues. Trimming left V 0 bases short and J 7 bases short, with 13 bases between. The age range of participants was about 18 to 95 years, with residence in approximately 25 US areas. In the source study's methods: From reference gene primer amplification, estimates of nucleated cell counts were derived. Sequenced by immunoSEQ multiplex PCR; TCRdb stores in-frame clones only, minus some. V and J calls plus clone size are reproduced from that table; the DNA served to infer D and trimming. The table shows over 250,000 clones, with approximately 80% occurring only once.

The sequenced sample consisted of PBMCs or T cells enriched from blood (not recorded which). This clonotype was obtained from a man in his forties who had been exposed to COVID-19. This chain connects TRBV30 to TRBJ1-6; D is ambiguous. This CDR3 is CAWSVDGSVNSPLHF. For the CDR3, the DNA is TGTGCCTGGAGTGTAGATGGGAGTGTAAATTCACCCCTCCACTTT.